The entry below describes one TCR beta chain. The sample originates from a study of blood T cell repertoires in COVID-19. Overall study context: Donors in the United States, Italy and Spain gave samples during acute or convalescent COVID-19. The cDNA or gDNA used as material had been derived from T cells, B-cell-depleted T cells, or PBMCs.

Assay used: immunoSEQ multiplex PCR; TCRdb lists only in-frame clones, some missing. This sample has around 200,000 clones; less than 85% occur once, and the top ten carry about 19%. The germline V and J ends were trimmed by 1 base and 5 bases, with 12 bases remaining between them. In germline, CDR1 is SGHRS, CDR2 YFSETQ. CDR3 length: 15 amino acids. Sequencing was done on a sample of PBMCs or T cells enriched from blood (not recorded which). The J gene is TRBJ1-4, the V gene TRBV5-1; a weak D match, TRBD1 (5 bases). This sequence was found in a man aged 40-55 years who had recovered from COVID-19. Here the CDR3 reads CASSLMGGGNEKLFF. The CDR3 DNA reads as TGCGCCAGCAGCTTGATGGGGGGTGGGAATGAAAAACTGTTTTTT. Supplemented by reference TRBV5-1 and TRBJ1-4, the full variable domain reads KAGVTQTPRYLIKTRGQQVTLSCSPISGHRSVSWYQQTPGQGLQFLFEYFSETQRNKGNFPGRFSGRQFSNSRSEMNVSTLELGDSALYLCASSLMGGGNEKLFFGSGTQLSVL.